One sample yielded the 5 T cell receptor beta chains listed below, sequenced in a study of regulatory T cells in long-lasting Graves disease. Sequencing libraries for TCR beta were prepared with iRepertoire HTBI primers and Arm-PCR of CDR3 regions. TCRdb ran MiXCR on the multiplex PCR reads and lists one entry per CDR3 protein. The sample has about 350,000 distinct CDR3 sequences; around 15% are singletons. Time point indicated: newly diagnosed GD, antithyroid drugs for less than 3 months. From PBMCs, RNA was extracted and then used to make the TCR library. The same sample was also used in a study of T cells in Graves' hyperthyroidism and ophthalmopathy.

This sample comprised peripheral blood mononuclear cells (PBMCs), obtained at new diagnosis, from a patient treated with antithyroid drugs. These receptors were collected from a man in his forties with Graves disease.

This clonotype occurred many times. This chain joins TRBV4-3 and TRBJ2-7, with D perhaps matching TRBD1 (5 bases). V was shortened by 0 bases and J by 6 bases, with 12 bases between the two germline ends. From germline, CDR1 is LGHNA and CDR2 YSLEER. This CDR3 has 14 residues. Written as DNA, the CDR3 is TGCGCCAGCAGCCAAGAGTCGCAAGGGGCCGAGCAGTACTTC. It is translated as CASSQESQGAEQYF.

The chain joins TRBV25-1 to TRBJ2-3; TRBD2 matches at 11 bases. The CDR3 is made up of 13 amino acids. The V gene end was trimmed by 10 bases and the J gene end by 3 bases; junction bases not matched to a gene: 3. Germline-derived CDR1 and CDR2 are MGHDK and SYGVNS. In DNA form, the CDR3 reads TGTGCCACTAGGACTAGCGGGACAGATACGCAGTATTTT. The encoded protein is CATRTSGTDTQYF.

This clonotype was recorded at least ten times. The chain employs TRBV7-9 and TRBJ2-3; TRBD2 agrees at 15 bases. V lost 4 bases to trimming and J lost 7 bases; unmatched junction nucleotides: 12. CDR3 size: 18 residues. The V gene's germline CDR1 is SEHNR and CDR2 FQNEAQ (reference sequence). This CDR3 is CASSYADGLAGGRNTQYF. In nucleotides, the CDR3 is TGTGCCAGCAGCTACGCAGACGGACTAGCGGGGGGGAGGAATACGCAGTATTTT. The full variable domain, rest sourced from reference TRBV7-9 and TRBJ2-3, is DTGVSQNPRHKITKRGQNVTFRCDPISEHNRLYWYRQTLGQGPEFLTYFQNEAQLEKSRLLSDRFSAERPKGSFSTLEIQRTEQGDSAMYLCASSYADGLAGGRNTQYFGPGTRLTVL.

In this sample, this clonotype turned up a few times. The chain is built from TRBV28 and TRBJ1-1; D is uncertain. Trimming took 0 bases from V and 7 from J, leaving 9 bases between them. CDR1 is MDHEN, CDR2 SYDVKM, per germline. The CDR3 has 13 amino acids. CDR3 sequence reads: CASSLWSTGEAFF. In DNA, the CDR3 is TGTGCCAGCAGTTTATGGTCCACGGGTGAAGCTTTCTTT.

In this sample, this clonotype turned up many times. V and J are TRBV7-8 and TRBJ2-2, with TRBD2 as a possible D gene (5 bases). CDR1 and CDR2 from the germline V gene are SGHVS and FQNEAQ. V lost 5 bases to trimming and J lost 6 bases, with 13 bases between them. The CDR3 covers 14 residues. The CDR3 sequence: CASSPGRGAGELFF. In nucleotides, the CDR3 is TGTGCCAGCAGCCCCGGACGGGGTGCCGGGGAGCTGTTTTTT. Supplemented by reference TRBV7-8 and TRBJ2-2, the full variable domain reads GAGVSQSPRYKVAKRGQDVALRCDPISGHVSLFWYQQALGQGPEFLTYFQNEAQLDKSGLPSDRFFAERPEGSVSTLKIQRTQQEDSAVYLCASSPGRGAGELFFGEGSRLTVL.